This T cell receptor beta chain was identified in a study of yellow fever vaccine responses in identical twins. Study observations and caveats: A vaccine T cell response that seemed partly convergent and partly personalized was reported in twins.

CDR1 and CDR2 (germline): DFQATT, SNEGSKA (reference sequence). The CDR3 has 13 amino acids. Trimming shortened V by 3 bases and J by 7 bases, and 12 bases separated the two germline ends. A single record per CDR3 protein comes from TCRdb applying MiXCR to the RT-PCR reads. The sample yields over 10,000 distinct CDR3 sequences, just under 85% seen once. A remark on this clonotype: The antigen remains undetermined.

The chain carries TRBV20-1 and TRBJ2-2; possible D gene TRBD2, 6 bases. The receptor's source is a woman aged 18-30 years who received the yellow fever vaccine. Material: T cells from blood (PBMCs), unsorted or a sorted subset (not recorded which), obtained before or after yellow fever vaccination (not recorded which). In DNA form, the CDR3 reads TGCAGTGCTAGTGGAGGGTATGGCGGGGAGCTGTTTTTT. Its translation: CSASGGYGGELFF.